This entry describes one TCR beta chain. Its antigen remains unidentified. This record belongs to a study of cytomegalovirus exposure and HLA in healthy donors. PCR involved 60 Vbeta and 13 Jbeta primers. As processed by the authors: As a later analysis found, there were 78 million or so unique TCR beta chains, of which roughly 11 million were shared. TCRdb's copy holds only in-frame clones and misses some; the assay was immunoSEQ multiplex PCR. V, J and clone size are taken as reported in that table, and D and trimming were inferred from the DNA itself. The data hold roughly 100,000 clones, with 71% observed a single time. Findings and limits, study-wide: The study found most TCR sequences rare, yet found some public TCRs in many donors. Reports described diagnosis of cytomegalovirus status by the classifier as highly specific and sensitive. Earlier findings revealed that most TCR beta V segments proved productive either about 90% or about 30% of the time.

This CDR3 has 16 amino acids. Germline loops: CDR1 KGHSH, CDR2 LQKENI. V lost 5 bases, J lost 5 bases, and 12 bases stayed unmatched. This TCR came from a female donor in good health and CMV-seronegative. The V call is TRBV18, the J call TRBJ1-5; 7 positions agree with TRBD1. The sequencing sample was made of PBMCs. CDR3 bases: TGTGCCAGCTCAGCGGCAAGGCAGGGGGTGGATCAGCCCCAGCATTTT. Translated: CASSAARQGVDQPQHF.